This T cell receptor (beta chain) was recovered during a study of shared clonotypes between healthy human individuals. Study results and caveats: Several donors shared 5% to 5.5% of their naive CD4 clonotypes.

Trimming removed 4 bases at V and 2 bases at J, with 10 bases between. The length of the CDR3 is 13 residues. Per germline, CDR1 SQVTM and CDR2 ANQGSEA. Regarding this clone: The antigen is undetermined.

Original data processing: In the immunoSEQ data, sequences were junction-only and lacked quality scores, so filtering differed. The repertoire was sequenced with immunoSEQ multiplex PCR; TCRdb's copy has only in-frame clones and lacks some. The DNA was the basis for D and trimming; V, J and clone size are from that table. Among a few million clones listed, 93% were seen once. The receptor was derived from a young man in good health. Some clones in this sample may be carry-over from other donors' samples. Sequencing was done on a sample of naive CD4+ T cells from PBMCs. Subset given: CD45RA+ positively selected. This chain connects TRBV29-1 to TRBJ2-3; D possibly corresponds to TRBD2 (7 bases). CDR3: CSVVGGATDTQYF. The CDR3, as DNA: TGCAGCGTTGTGGGGGGGGCCACAGATACGCAGTATTTT.